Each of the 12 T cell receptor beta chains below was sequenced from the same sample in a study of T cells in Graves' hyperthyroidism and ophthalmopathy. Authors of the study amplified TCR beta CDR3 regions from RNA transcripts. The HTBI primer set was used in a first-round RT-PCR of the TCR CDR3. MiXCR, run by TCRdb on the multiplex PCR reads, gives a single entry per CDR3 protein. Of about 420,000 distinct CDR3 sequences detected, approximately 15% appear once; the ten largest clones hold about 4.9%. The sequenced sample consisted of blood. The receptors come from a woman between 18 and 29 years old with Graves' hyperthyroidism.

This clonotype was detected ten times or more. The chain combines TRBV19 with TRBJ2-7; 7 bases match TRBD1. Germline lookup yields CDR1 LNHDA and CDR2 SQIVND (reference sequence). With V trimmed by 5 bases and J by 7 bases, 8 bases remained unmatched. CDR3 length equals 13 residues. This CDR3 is CASSPGTVREQYF. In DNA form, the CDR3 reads TGTGCCAGTAGTCCCGGGACAGTTCGAGAGCAGTACTTC.

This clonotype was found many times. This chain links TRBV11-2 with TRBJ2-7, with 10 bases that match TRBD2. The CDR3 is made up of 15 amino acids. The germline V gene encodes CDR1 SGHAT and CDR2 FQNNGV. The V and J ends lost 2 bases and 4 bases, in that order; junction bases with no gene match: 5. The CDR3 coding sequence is TGTGCCAGCAGCTTAACAGCGGGAGGGGGTTACGAGCAGTACTTC. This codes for CASSLTAGGGYEQYF.

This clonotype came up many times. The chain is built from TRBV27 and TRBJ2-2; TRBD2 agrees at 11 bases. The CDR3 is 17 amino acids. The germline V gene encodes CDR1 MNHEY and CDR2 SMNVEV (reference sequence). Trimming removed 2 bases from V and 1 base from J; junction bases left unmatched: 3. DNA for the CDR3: TGTGCCAGCAGTTTACCTAGCGGGAGGAAGAACACCGGGGAGCTGTTTTTT. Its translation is CASSLPSGRKNTGELFF.

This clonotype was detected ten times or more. The CDR3 spells CATLSREGNEQFF. In nucleotides, the CDR3 is TGTGCCACCCTGTCGCGCGAGGGGAATGAGCAGTTCTTC. The chain links TRBV15 to TRBJ2-1; either TRBD1 or TRBD2 may fit D (5 bases each). This CDR3 region has 13 residues. Germline V CDR1 and CDR2: LNHNV, YYDKDF (reference sequence). Deletions cut 8 bases from V and 7 bases from J, with 15 bases between.

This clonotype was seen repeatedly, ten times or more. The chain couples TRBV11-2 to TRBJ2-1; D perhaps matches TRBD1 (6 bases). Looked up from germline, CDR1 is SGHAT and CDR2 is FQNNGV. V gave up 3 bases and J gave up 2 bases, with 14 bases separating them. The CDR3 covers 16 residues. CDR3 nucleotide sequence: TGTGCCAGCAGCTTGACGGGAAGGGACACCTACAATGAGCAGTTCTTC. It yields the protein CASSLTGRDTYNEQFF.

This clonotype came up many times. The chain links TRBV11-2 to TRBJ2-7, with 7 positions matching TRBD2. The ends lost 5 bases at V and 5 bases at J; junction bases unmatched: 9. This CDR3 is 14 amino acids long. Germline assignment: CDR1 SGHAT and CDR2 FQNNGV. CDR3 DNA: TGTGCCAGCAGCCCAGAGACTAGCCCGAACGAGCAGTACTTC. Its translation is CASSPETSPNEQYF.

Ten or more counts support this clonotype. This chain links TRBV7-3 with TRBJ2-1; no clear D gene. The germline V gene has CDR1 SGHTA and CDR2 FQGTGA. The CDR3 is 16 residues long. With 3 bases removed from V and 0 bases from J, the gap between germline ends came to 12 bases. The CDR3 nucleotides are TGTGCCAGCAGCTTCGATGGGCCCCGCTCCTACAATGAGCAGTTCTTC. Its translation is CASSFDGPRSYNEQFF. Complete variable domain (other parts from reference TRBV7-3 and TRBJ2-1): GAGVSQTPSNKVTEKGKYVELRCDPISGHTALYWYRQSLGQGPEFLIYFQGTGAADDSGLPNDRFFAVRPEGSVSTLKIQRTERGDSAVYLCASSFDGPRSYNEQFFGPGTRLTVL.

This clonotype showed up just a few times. The CDR3 bases are TGCGCCAGCTCCGTCCGGGACAACTACGAGCAGTACTTC. Translation gives CASSVRDNYEQYF. The V gene is TRBV5-1, the J gene TRBJ2-7, with a tentative D call TRBD1 (6 bases). Germline V gene lookup returns CDR1 SGHRS and CDR2 YFSETQ. This CDR3 has 13 amino acids. The ends were cut back, 7 bases at V and 3 bases at J, with 14 bases in the middle. The variable domain in full, with the rest retrieved from reference TRBV5-1 and TRBJ2-7, is KAGVTQTPRYLIKTRGQQVTLSCSPISGHRSVSWYQQTPGQGLQFLFEYFSETQRNKGNFPGRFSGRQFSNSRSEMNVSTLELGDSALYLCASSVRDNYEQYFGPGTRLTVT.

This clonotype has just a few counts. For the CDR3, the DNA is TGTGCCAGCTCACCCTCGGGATCACAATCACCCCTCCACTTT. Its translation: CASSPSGSQSPLHF. This chain uses TRBV18 with TRBJ1-6, with D unclear. The length of the CDR3 is 14 residues. The germline CDR1 and CDR2 sequences are KGHSH and LQKENI. V was pared by 3 bases and J by 10 bases, with 13 bases between.

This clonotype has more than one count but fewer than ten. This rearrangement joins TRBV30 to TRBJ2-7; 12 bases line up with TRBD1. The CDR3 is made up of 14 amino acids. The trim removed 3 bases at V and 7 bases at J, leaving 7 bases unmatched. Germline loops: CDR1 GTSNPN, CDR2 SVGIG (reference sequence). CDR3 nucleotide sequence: TGTGCCTGGAGCCCGGGACAGGGGGCAGGGGAGCAGTACTTC. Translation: CAWSPGQGAGEQYF.

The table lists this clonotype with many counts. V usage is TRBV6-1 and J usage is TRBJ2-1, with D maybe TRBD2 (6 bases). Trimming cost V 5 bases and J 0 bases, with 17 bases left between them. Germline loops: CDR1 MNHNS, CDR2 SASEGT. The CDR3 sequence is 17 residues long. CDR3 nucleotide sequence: TGTGCCAGCAGTTACGCGGGGCCCGCGAGCTCCTACAATGAGCAGTTCTTC. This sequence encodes CASSYAGPASSYNEQFF.

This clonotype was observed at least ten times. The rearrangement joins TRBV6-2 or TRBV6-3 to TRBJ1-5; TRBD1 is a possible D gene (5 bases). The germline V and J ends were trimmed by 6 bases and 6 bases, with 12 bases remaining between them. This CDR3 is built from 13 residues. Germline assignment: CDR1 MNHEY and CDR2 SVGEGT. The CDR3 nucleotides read TGTGCCAGCAGGCAGGGAGGACGTCAGCCCCAGCATTTT. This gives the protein CASRQGGRQPQHF.